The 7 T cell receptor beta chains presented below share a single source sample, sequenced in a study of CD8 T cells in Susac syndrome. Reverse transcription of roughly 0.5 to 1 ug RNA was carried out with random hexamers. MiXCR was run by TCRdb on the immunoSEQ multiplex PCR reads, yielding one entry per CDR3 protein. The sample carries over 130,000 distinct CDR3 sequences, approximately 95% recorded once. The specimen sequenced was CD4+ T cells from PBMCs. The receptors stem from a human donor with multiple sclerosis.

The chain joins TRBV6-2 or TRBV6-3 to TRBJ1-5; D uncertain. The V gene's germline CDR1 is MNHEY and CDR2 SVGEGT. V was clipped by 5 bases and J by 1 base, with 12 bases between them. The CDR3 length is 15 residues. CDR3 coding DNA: TGTGCCAGCAGTCCAGCCCGAGGGAGCAATCAGCCCCAGCATTTT. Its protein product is CASSPARGSNQPQHF.

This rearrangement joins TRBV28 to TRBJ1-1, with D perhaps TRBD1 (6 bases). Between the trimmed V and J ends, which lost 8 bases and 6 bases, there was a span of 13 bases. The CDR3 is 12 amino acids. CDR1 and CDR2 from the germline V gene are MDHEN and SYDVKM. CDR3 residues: CASRTGSPEAFF. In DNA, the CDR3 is TGTGCCAGCCGAACAGGGAGCCCTGAAGCTTTCTTT.

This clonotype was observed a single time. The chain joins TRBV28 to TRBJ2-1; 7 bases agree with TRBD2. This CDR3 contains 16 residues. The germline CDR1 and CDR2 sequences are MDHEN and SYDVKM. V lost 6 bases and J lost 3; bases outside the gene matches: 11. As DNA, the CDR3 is TGTGCCAGCAGCCCCCCGACTAGCACTGGCTACAATGAGCAGTTCTTC. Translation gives CASSPPTSTGYNEQFF.

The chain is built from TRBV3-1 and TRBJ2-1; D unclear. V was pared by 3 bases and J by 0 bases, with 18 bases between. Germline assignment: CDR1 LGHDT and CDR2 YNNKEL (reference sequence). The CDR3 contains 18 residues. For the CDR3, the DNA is TGTGCCAGCAGCCACCTCCAACCCTCACCTAGCTCCTACAATGAGCAGTTCTTC. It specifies CASSHLQPSPSSYNEQFF.

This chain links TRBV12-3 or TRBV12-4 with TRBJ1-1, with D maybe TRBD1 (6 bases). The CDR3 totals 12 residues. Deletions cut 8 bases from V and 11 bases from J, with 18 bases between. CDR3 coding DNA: TGTGCCAGCCACGCCGGGAGGGGGGAGGCTTTCTTT. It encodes CASHAGRGEAFF.

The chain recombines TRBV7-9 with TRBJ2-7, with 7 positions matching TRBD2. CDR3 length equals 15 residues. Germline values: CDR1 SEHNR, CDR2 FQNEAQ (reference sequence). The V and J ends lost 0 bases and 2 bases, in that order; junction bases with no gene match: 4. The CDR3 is CASSLAGGPPYEQYF. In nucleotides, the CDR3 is TGTGCCAGCAGCTTAGCGGGAGGGCCCCCCTACGAGCAGTACTTC.

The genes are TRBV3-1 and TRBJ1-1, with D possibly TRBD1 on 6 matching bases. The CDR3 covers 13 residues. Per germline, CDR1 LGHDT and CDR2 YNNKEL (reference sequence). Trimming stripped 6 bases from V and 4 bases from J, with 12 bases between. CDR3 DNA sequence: TGTGCCAGCAGTCAGGGGAAGGGCACTGAAGCTTTCTTT. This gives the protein CASSQGKGTEAFF. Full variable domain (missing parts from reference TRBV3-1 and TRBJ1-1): DTAVSQTPKYLVTQMGNDKSIKCEQNLGHDTMYWYKQDSKKFLKIMFSYNNKELIINETVPNRFSPKSPDKAHLNLHINSLELGDSAVYFCASSQGKGTEAFFGQGTRLTVV.